These T cell receptor beta chains were read from a single sample in a study of regulatory T cells in long-lasting Graves disease. MiXCR, run by TCRdb on the multiplex PCR reads, gives a single entry per CDR3 protein. The sample yields roughly 610,000 distinct CDR3 sequences, roughly 16% seen once. The same specimen was also included in a second study, on T cells in Graves' hyperthyroidism and ophthalmopathy.

This specimen consisted of peripheral blood mononuclear cells (PBMCs), obtained at new diagnosis, from a patient treated with antithyroid drugs. The source of these receptors is a woman aged 25 to 39 with Graves disease. Each CDR3 is given with its conserved first and last residue. A D gene is named only where the DNA matches it firmly. The size entry is marked missing in some rows and otherwise reads once, few, many or a size class.

clone size: many
J gene: TRBJ1-1
V gene: TRBV6-5
D gene: -
CDR3 DNA: TGTGCCAGCAGTTACCCGAGTGGGATTCCTTTCTTT
CDR3 protein: CASSYPSGIPFF

clone size: many
J gene: TRBJ2-7
V gene: TRBV7-9
D gene: TRBD2
CDR3 DNA: TGTGCCAGCAGCTCCCGGGGGGACGTTTCTTCCTACGAGCAGTACTTC
CDR3 protein: CASSSRGDVSSYEQYF

clone size: few
J gene: TRBJ2-1
V gene: TRBV20-1
D gene: -
CDR3 DNA: TGCAGTGCTGTCCGGAATGAGCAGTTCTTC
CDR3 protein: CSAVRNEQFF

clone size: -
J gene: TRBJ2-1
V gene: TRBV29-1
D gene: TRBD2
CDR3 DNA: TGCAGCGTAGGCGGGACTAGCGGGAGGATTGAGCAGTTCTTC
CDR3 protein: CSVGGTSGRIEQFF

clone size: many
J gene: TRBJ1-5
V gene: TRBV28
D gene: -
CDR3 DNA: TGTGCCAGCAGTTTATATCGCTGGTCGGGTGTTCAGGCGGGACAGCCCCAGCATTTT
CDR3 protein: CASSLYRWSGVQAGQPQHF

clone size: -
J gene: TRBJ1-2
V gene: TRBV5-1
D gene: -
CDR3 DNA: TGTGCCAGCAGCCTCAGGGGACACCAGGGCTATGGCTACACCTTC
CDR3 protein: CASSLRGHQGYGYTF

clone size: -
J gene: TRBJ2-7
V gene: TRBV13
D gene: -
CDR3 DNA: TGTGCCAGCAGCTCCACAGGCTTCCGAAACGAGCAGTACTTC
CDR3 protein: CASSSTGFRNEQYF

clone size: many
J gene: TRBJ2-5
V gene: TRBV6-1
D gene: TRBD2
CDR3 DNA: TGTGCCAGCACTCCCTGGGCTAGCGGGAGATTAAGAGGAGAGACCCAGTACTTC
CDR3 protein: CASTPWASGRLRGETQYF

clone size: -
J gene: TRBJ2-1
V gene: TRBV20-1
D gene: TRBD1
CDR3 DNA: TGCAGTGCTAAGAGGGGGGGACAGGGAGTCTACGAGCAGTTCTTC
CDR3 protein: CSAKRGGQGVYEQFF

clone size: -
J gene: TRBJ2-7
V gene: TRBV18
D gene: -
CDR3 DNA: TGTGCCAGCTCACCCGTGAGGTTACCCTCCTACGAGCAGTACTTC
CDR3 protein: CASSPVRLPSYEQYF

clone size: many
J gene: TRBJ2-7
V gene: TRBV14
D gene: TRBD2
CDR3 DNA: TGTGCCAGCAGCCAACCTAGCGGGAGGGCCTACGAGCAGTACTTC
CDR3 protein: CASSQPSGRAYEQYF

clone size: many
J gene: TRBJ1-1
V gene: TRBV20-1
D gene: -
CDR3 DNA: TGCAGTGCTAGATCGTGGACATCCTTGAACACTGAAGCTTTCTTT
CDR3 protein: CSARSWTSLNTEAFF

clone size: few
J gene: TRBJ1-1
V gene: TRBV18
D gene: TRBD1
CDR3 DNA: TGTGCCAGCTCACCCGCCCATCAGGGGGCAGGGGGTGAAGCTTTCTTT
CDR3 protein: CASSPAHQGAGGEAFF

clone size: few
J gene: TRBJ2-6
V gene: TRBV4-1
D gene: -
CDR3 DNA: TGCGCCAGCAGCCAAGATTCGGGCTACTCTGGGGCCAACGTCCTGACTTTC
CDR3 protein: CASSQDSGYSGANVLTF

clone size: many
J gene: TRBJ1-4
V gene: TRBV27
D gene: -
CDR3 DNA: TGTGCCAGCAGACAGGGTTTGGGTGAAAAACTGTTTTTT
CDR3 protein: CASRQGLGEKLFF

clone size: many
J gene: TRBJ1-1
V gene: TRBV24-1
D gene: TRBD1
CDR3 DNA: TGTGCCACCAGAGGGGCCGGGACAGGGGACACTGAAGCTTTCTTT
CDR3 protein: CATRGAGTGDTEAFF